This T cell receptor (beta chain) was obtained from a study of brain T cells in children with intractable seizures. The study's findings and limits: HCMV serostatus was not known, and viral specificity came from CDR3 similarity only. Clones missing pre-surgery may reflect undersampling of that blood sample.

Time point specified: blood from clinic visit 5 months post-surgery; TSC patient then seizure free. Only cases whose brain tissue showed the highest T cell transcript signatures were sequenced. This clone was counted a few times. Its target is not known. Trimming removed 3 bases at V and 6 bases at J, with 11 bases between. This CDR3 has 13 amino acids. Germline CDR1 reads LGHDT; CDR2 reads YNNKEL (reference sequence). Clones were read by immunoSEQ multiplex PCR, and TCRdb kept only the in-frame ones, dropping some. The sample has about 320,000 clones; over 90% are singletons. The clonotype comes from a boy under two years old with tuberous sclerosis and intractable seizures. This chain connects TRBV3-1 (or the pseudogene TRBV3-2) to TRBJ1-2, with D tentatively TRBD1 (6 bases). The sequenced sample was peripheral blood, obtained approximately 5 months after surgery. The CDR3 DNA is TGTGCCAGCAGCCAGGCACAGGGAAATGGCTACACCTTC. Its translation: CASSQAQGNGYTF.